The 9 T cell receptor beta chains below all came from one sample that was sequenced in a study of early T cells in non-severe SARS-CoV-2 infection. TCRdb ran MiXCR on the 5' RACE reads and lists one entry per CDR3 protein. The sample contains about 80,000 distinct CDR3 sequences, roughly 12% of which appear only once. The sequencing used whole blood, collected at baseline. The receptors were gathered from an adult who was a healthcare worker with PCR-confirmed SARS-CoV-2 infection or an uninfected control (not recorded which). The donor label of this sample is uncertain.

This clonotype was observed many times. The CDR3 loop is CASSSLISPYEQYF. The DNA for the CDR3 is TGTGCCAGCAGTTCCCTGATTAGTCCCTACGAGCAGTACTTC. V and J are TRBV6-6 and TRBJ2-7; D gene uncertain. V was clipped by 4 bases and J by 2 bases, with 12 bases between them. The CDR3 covers 14 residues. Germline V gives CDR1 MNHNY, CDR2 SVGAGI (reference sequence).

This chain joins TRBV12-3 or TRBV12-4 and TRBJ2-5; D is undetermined. The CDR3 covers 12 residues. V was pared by 5 bases and J by 1 base, with 5 bases between. This CDR3 is CASSPTQETQYF. The DNA for the CDR3 is TGTGCCAGCAGTCCTACCCAAGAGACCCAGTACTTC.

This clonotype was counted at least ten times. The gene calls are TRBV7-6 and TRBJ1-2; D possibly corresponds to TRBD1 (5 bases). CDR3 length: 15 amino acids. V was trimmed by 5 bases and J by 5 bases, leaving 18 bases between them. Looked up from germline, CDR1 is SGHVS and CDR2 is FNYEAQ. The CDR3 DNA reads as TGTGCCAGCAGCCCCGCCCAGGGAGAGGGTTATGGCTACACCTTC. Protein product: CASSPAQGEGYGYTF. Full variable domain (remainder filled in from reference TRBV7-6 and TRBJ1-2): GAGVSQSPRYKVTKRGQDVALRCDPISGHVSLYWYRQALGQGPEFLTYFNYEAQQDKSGLPNDRFSAERPEGSISTLTIQRTEQRDSAMYRCASSPAQGEGYGYTFGSGTRLTVV.

This clonotype was seen many times. The chain uses TRBV12-3 or TRBV12-4 and TRBJ1-2, with a tentative D call TRBD1 (5 bases). V was trimmed by 5 bases and J by 8 bases, leaving 15 bases between them. The CDR3 is made up of 13 amino acids. This chain's CDR3 is CASSQRQGSGYTF. The CDR3 DNA reads as TGTGCCAGCAGTCAAAGGCAGGGAAGCGGCTACACCTTC.

The chain couples TRBV20-1 to TRBJ1-6; D not certain. CDR1 is DFQATT, CDR2 SNEGSKA, per germline (reference sequence). Trimming pared 2 bases from V and 8 bases from J, leaving 19 bases between. CDR3 length: 16 residues. CDR3 sequence: CSARYPFVVPYSPLHF. In DNA form, the CDR3 reads TGCAGTGCTAGATACCCGTTCGTAGTTCCGTATTCACCCCTCCACTTT.

The chain has TRBV6-2 or TRBV6-3 and TRBJ2-1; 9 positions agree with TRBD2. There are 17 residues in the CDR3. V was clipped by 2 bases and J by 7 bases; unmatched bases: 12. The germline CDR1 and CDR2 sequences are MNHEY and SVGEGT. The CDR3 DNA is TGTGCCAGCAGTTACAGGGAATTGCGGGGGGGCCAGAATGAGCAGTTCTTC. It encodes CASSYRELRGGQNEQFF.

This clonotype was observed at least ten times. The junction does not match germline at one end; this may be a read error. The chain joins TRBV7-8 to TRBJ2-1, with 11 bases aligning to TRBD2. The CDR3 covers 15 residues. Germline V gene data show CDR1 as SGHVS and CDR2 as FQNEAQ. The chain's CDR3 is CASSLAGGFYLEQFF. In nucleotides, the CDR3 is TGTGCCAGCAGCCTAGCGGGGGGATTCTATTTGGAGCAGTTCTTC. Full variable domain (remainder filled in from reference TRBV7-8 and TRBJ2-1): GAGVSQSPRYKVAKRGQDVALRCDPISGHVSLFWYQQALGQGPEFLTYFQNEAQLDKSGLPSDRFFAERPEGSVSTLKIQRTQQEDSAVYLCASSLAGGFYLEQFFGPGTRLTVL.

A few counts support this clonotype. The J gene is TRBJ2-1, the V gene TRBV20-1; 9 bases fit TRBD2. Germline V lookup: CDR1 DFQATT, CDR2 SNEGSKA (reference sequence). Trimming cost V 2 bases and J 4 bases; bases outside gene matches: 6. The CDR3 contains 15 residues. The CDR3 bases are TGCAGTGCTAGACCGAGCGGGAGGAAGTACAATGAGCAGTTCTTC. Translating gives CSARPSGRKYNEQFF.

Many counts were recorded for this clonotype. V is TRBV5-1 and J is TRBJ2-1; D is ambiguous. CDR3 length equals 14 residues. With 4 bases removed from V and 6 bases from J, the gap between germline ends came to 14 bases. Germline loops: CDR1 SGHRS, CDR2 YFSETQ. The CDR3 region is CASSRGVPVNEQFF. The CDR3 DNA reads as TGCGCCAGCAGCCGTGGAGTACCTGTCAATGAGCAGTTCTTC.